This passage covers 5 T cell receptor beta chains from one sample sequenced in a study of T cell clonality in common variable immunodeficiency. Which antigens these TCRs recognize remains unknown. Clones were read by immunoSEQ multiplex PCR, and TCRdb kept only the in-frame ones, dropping some. The sample presents several thousand clones, none singletons. Study-level findings and limits: Common variable immunodeficiency TCR beta sequences reportedly had fewer deletions and N-nucleotide insertions.

The specimen was peripheral blood mononuclear cells. Receptors were obtained from a human donor with common variable immunodeficiency.

This clone was counted a few times. The CDR3 end is not reached by the read, which stops 3 residues before it; the germline J gene fills it in. The V and J genes are TRBV6-2 or TRBV6-3 and TRBJ2-3; TRBD2 matches 9 bases. Germline assignment: CDR1 MNHEY and CDR2 SVGEGT. V dropped 5 bases and J dropped 1; count of bases not matched to a gene: 4. The CDR3 extends over 15 amino acids. The sequenced CDR3 bases are TGTGCCAGCAGTCACCGACTAGCGGGCACAGATACG. This translates into CASSHRLAGTDT. Given in full, the CDR3 is CASSHRLAGTDTQYF.

About this clone: The missing CDR3 end, 3 residues past where the read stops, is filled in from the germline J gene. This chain connects TRBV6-2 or TRBV6-3 to TRBJ2-1; TRBD1 aligns across 7 bases. Germline CDR1 and CDR2: MNHEY and SVGEGT. Trimming at V came to 6 bases and at J to 5 bases, leaving 10 bases not matched to a gene. CDR3 size: 15 residues. The sequenced CDR3 bases are TGTGCCAGCAGCCGACCGCCGGGACAGCACAATGAG. This translates into CASSRPPGQHNE. The whole CDR3 protein is CASSRPPGQHNEQFF.

This clone was seen a handful of times. CDR3 DNA, as far as it was read: TGTGCCAGCAGCTTAACGGGGAACACTGAA. As protein: CASSLTGNTE. The whole CDR3 is CASSLTGNTEAFF. The chain carries TRBV7-9 and TRBJ1-1; D is unclear. The read ends 3 residues early relative to the CDR3; the germline J gene fills the gap. The ends were cut back, 2 bases at V and 1 base at J, with 5 bases in the middle. The germline CDR1 and CDR2 sequences are SEHNR and FQNEAQ (reference sequence). The CDR3 totals 13 residues.

As to this clone: The DNA ends 3 residues before the CDR3 does, and the rest of the CDR3 is filled in from the germline J gene. The V call is TRBV20-1, the J call TRBJ2-3; TRBD2 is a possible D gene (6 bases). This CDR3 is built from 13 residues. V lost 6 bases to trimming and J lost 6 bases, with 16 bases between them. The germline gives CDR1 DFQATT, CDR2 SNEGSKA (reference sequence). CDR3 sequence: CSAAGQSFDTQYF. The part of the CDR3 DNA that was read is TGCAGTGCAGCGGGCCAGTCCTTTGATACG.

Remarks on this clone: The read comes to an end 3 residues before the CDR3 does, leaving the germline J gene to fill in the end. V and J are TRBV7-9 and TRBJ1-4, with D unclear. CDR3 length equals 15 residues. CDR1 is SEHNR, CDR2 FQNEAQ, per germline (reference sequence). The germline V and J ends were trimmed by 1 base and 5 bases, with 11 bases remaining between them. The CDR3 protein is CASSLERSRNEKLFF. The covered CDR3 bases are TGTGCCAGCAGCTTAGAGAGATCTAGGAATGAAAAA.